Below are 2 T cell receptor beta chains sequenced from a single sample in a study of identical twins. Each CDR3 protein gets one entry after TCRdb re-called the 5' RACE reads with MiXCR. The sample has around 470,000 distinct CDR3 sequences, 14% seen once; the top ten hold over 0.5%. The data were also submitted as part of a second study, on yellow fever vaccine responses in identical twins.

What was sequenced was CD4+ T cells sorted from blood. The receptors originated from a woman aged 18 to 35 in good health.

This clonotype turned up a few times. V gene TRBV9 combines with J gene TRBJ2-2; D gene ambiguous. Trimming took off 0 bases at V and 6 bases at J, with 12 bases between the two ends. The germline V gene encodes CDR1 SGDLS and CDR2 YYNGEE. This CDR3 is 15 amino acids long. Here the CDR3 reads CASSVGAAHSGELFF. The DNA of the CDR3 is TGTGCCAGCAGCGTAGGAGCAGCTCACTCCGGGGAGCTGTTTTTT.

This sequence joins TRBV2 and TRBJ2-3; 9 nucleotides line up with TRBD1. This CDR3 has 20 residues. Germline CDR1 and CDR2: SNHLY and FYNNEI. The V segment lost 0 bases and the J segment 7 bases; nucleotides outside the gene matches: 20. CDR3 bases: TGTGCCAGCAGTGAAGCGCTTTCATTCGGGACAGGGCTCTGGAAATATACGCAGTATTTT. Amino acids: CASSEALSFGTGLWKYTQYF. Full variable domain (rest looked up from reference TRBV2 and TRBJ2-3): EPEVTQTPSHQVTQMGQEVILRCVPISNHLYFYWYRQILGQKVEFLVSFYNNEISEKSEIFDDQFSVERPDGSNFTLKIRSTKLEDSAMYFCASSEALSFGTGLWKYTQYFGPGTRLTVL.